One T cell receptor beta chain is described in this entry. The data stem from a study of T-cell memory formation after mild COVID-19. The overall study: Among the donors, TCR clusters were largely specific to each donor.

Amplification by 5'RACE using constant-segment primers produced TCR alpha and TCR beta cDNA libraries that carried sample barcodes and UMIs. TCRdb recomputed calls from the 5' RACE reads with MiXCR, one row per CDR3 protein. This table holds roughly 610,000 distinct CDR3 sequences, roughly a sixth found once. V lost 5 bases, J lost 0 bases, and 9 bases lay in between. Germline CDR1 SGDLS, CDR2 YYNGEE. The CDR3 length is 15 residues. The rearrangement uses TRBV9 and TRBJ2-6, with D unresolved. Sequencing was performed on PBMCs or a T cell subset sorted from them (not recorded which). This receptor was identified in an adult woman who had mild COVID-19 (a few samples of this study predate the infection). Cell type and time point are not known. The CDR3 region has the DNA TGTGCCAGCAGTGGCTCGACCTCTGGGGCCAACGTCCTGACTTTC. It codes for CASSGSTSGANVLTF.